This TCR beta chain was sequenced in a study of blood T cell repertoires in COVID-19. Study overall: The United States, Italy and Spain were the sources of the acute and convalescent COVID-19 samples. PBMCs, B-cell-depleted T cells, or T cells were the source of the cDNA or gDNA that made up the material.

Methods used by the authors: By means of reference gene primer amplification, nucleated cell counts were estimated. Assay: immunoSEQ multiplex PCR; the TCRdb copy retains only in-frame clones and omits some. V and J calls and clone size are copied from that table; D and trimming were computed from the DNA. The sample carries around 100,000 clones, almost 80% recorded once. The CDR3 totals 14 residues. The V and J ends lost 1 base and 2 bases respectively, with 9 bases between them. CDR1 is LGHNA, CDR2 YNFKEQ, per germline. The receptor was derived from a man aged 65-85 years with active or convalescent COVID-19. The chain is built from TRBV4-2 and TRBJ2-7, with no clear D. The sequenced sample consisted of peripheral blood. DNA of the CDR3: TGTGCCAGCAGCCAAGGGGCCCGACCCTACGAGCAGTACTTC. Translated, it gives CASSQGARPYEQYF.